Presented here are 24 T cell receptor beta chains from one specimen sequenced in a study of blood T cell repertoires in COVID-19. TCRdb's table, derived via immunoSEQ multiplex PCR, lists solely in-frame clones and lacks some. The sample records nearly 200,000 clones, under 90% being singletons. Sequenced input: peripheral blood. The origin of the receptors is a human donor in a cohort sampled during active COVID-19.

This clone was observed a few times. This rearrangement joins TRBV6-5 to TRBJ1-2; TRBD1 matches at 8 bases. Trimming removed 7 bases from V and 4 bases from J; junction bases left unmatched: 8. Per germline, CDR1 MNHEY and CDR2 SVGAGI. CDR3 length: 14 amino acids. The CDR3 region is CASTEKGQVYGYTF. The CDR3 nucleotides read TGTGCCAGCACCGAGAAGGGACAGGTCTATGGCTACACCTTC.

The gene calls are TRBV28 and TRBJ1-2; D is ambiguous. Germline lookup yields CDR1 MDHEN and CDR2 SYDVKM. The CDR3 sequence is 11 residues long. The ends were cut back, 8 bases at V and 3 bases at J, with 7 bases in the middle. CDR3 region: CASGLYYGYTF. In DNA, the CDR3 is TGTGCCAGCGGGCTCTACTATGGCTACACCTTC.

This rearrangement joins TRBV3-1 (or the pseudogene TRBV3-2) to TRBJ1-4; maybe TRBD1 (6 bases). V was pared by 8 bases and J by 4 bases, with 8 bases between. The CDR3 spans 12 residues. Germline values: CDR1 LGHDT, CDR2 YNNKEL (reference sequence). The CDR3, as DNA: TGTGCCAGCGGGGGCTATAATGAAAAACTGTTTTTT. It is translated as CASGGYNEKLFF.

The chain combines TRBV14 with TRBJ2-2; no definite D call. Germline-derived CDR1 and CDR2 are SGHDN and FVKESK. This CDR3 is 14 amino acids long. V lost 4 bases, J lost 5 bases, and 11 bases lay in between. Here the CDR3 DNA reads TGTGCCAGCAGCCCGGTCGGGTGGACCGGGGAGCTGTTTTTT. Translated: CASSPVGWTGELFF.

The genes are TRBV7-2 and TRBJ2-3; the D gene is possibly TRBD2 (5 bases). Trimming took off 5 bases at V and 6 bases at J, with 21 bases between the two ends. The CDR3 contains 16 residues. The germline V gene has CDR1 SGHTA and CDR2 FQGNSA. CDR3 protein: CASSPHFLANFDTQYF. The CDR3 coding sequence is TGTGCCAGCAGCCCCCATTTTCTAGCAAATTTCGATACGCAGTATTTT.

This clone is a singleton in its sample. The rearrangement links TRBV7-6 to TRBJ1-6; D unclear. This CDR3 comprises 18 residues. Trimming took 0 bases from V and 10 from J, leaving 22 bases between them. Per the germline V gene, CDR1 is SGHVS and CDR2 is FNYEAQ. This CDR3 reads CASSLAQRTSRPGSPLHF. In nucleotides, the CDR3 is TGTGCCAGCAGCTTAGCCCAGAGGACTTCTCGACCGGGCTCACCCCTCCACTTT.

The V and J genes are TRBV19 and TRBJ1-4; D possibly corresponds to TRBD1 (6 bases). Germline CDR1 reads LNHDA; CDR2 reads SQIVND (reference sequence). CDR3 length equals 14 residues. Trimming removed 9 bases from V and 10 bases from J, with 21 bases in between. In DNA form, the CDR3 reads TGTGCCAGCACAAAACAGGGTGATGACGGAAAACTGTTTTTT. It encodes CASTKQGDDGKLFF.

The CDR3 DNA reads as TGTGCCAGCAGTTACGAGGGAGGGGACACTGAAGCTTTCTTT. Amino acids: CASSYEGGDTEAFF. The V gene is TRBV6-5, the J gene TRBJ1-1, with D possibly matching TRBD1 (5 bases). The CDR3 loop spans 14 amino acids. Germline V gives CDR1 MNHEY, CDR2 SVGAGI. The V end lost 2 bases, the J end lost 3 bases, and 10 bases lay between the germline ends.

V usage is TRBV11-3 and J usage is TRBJ1-4; D unclear. The V gene's germline CDR1 is SGHNT and CDR2 YENEEA. Trimming removed 3 bases from V and 0 bases from J, with 8 bases in between. This CDR3 contains 15 residues. The chain's CDR3 is CASSLKLSTNEKLFF. In DNA form, the CDR3 reads TGTGCCAGCAGCTTGAAGCTGTCAACTAATGAAAAACTGTTTTTT.

The table lists this clone with a count of one. The rearrangement links TRBV5-1 to TRBJ2-7, with 10 bases identical to TRBD1. Trimming took 4 bases from V and 5 from J; bases not matched to a gene: 6. The germline V gene has CDR1 SGHRS and CDR2 YFSETQ. This CDR3 has 14 amino acids. This chain's CDR3 is CASSPGTGVHEQYF. The CDR3 nucleotides read TGCGCCAGCAGCCCCGGGACAGGGGTCCACGAGCAGTACTTC.

This clone was counted a single time. This chain connects TRBV4-1 to TRBJ2-4; 9 bases map to TRBD2. This CDR3 is 17 amino acids long. The germline V gene encodes CDR1 MGHRA and CDR2 YSYEKL. J gave up 6 bases and V 1 base, and 10 bases lay outside the gene matches. The CDR3 nucleotides are TGCGCCAGCAGCCAAGTGTTAGCGGGAGCCCTGGGAAACATTCAGTACTTC. This sequence encodes CASSQVLAGALGNIQYF.

The rearrangement uses TRBV19 and TRBJ2-5; D is ambiguous. Germline V gene sequence: CDR1 LNHDA, CDR2 SQIVND (reference sequence). This CDR3 is built from 13 residues. Trimming shortened V by 5 bases and J by 10 bases, and 17 bases separated the two germline ends. The CDR3 protein is CASSSIFGGNQYF. The CDR3 DNA sequence: TGTGCCAGTAGTTCAATCTTCGGCGGAAACCAGTACTTC.

The chain joins TRBV6-6 to TRBJ1-5, with 10 bases lining up with TRBD1. This CDR3 spans 14 amino acids. Germline CDR1 reads MNHNY; CDR2 reads SVGAGI (reference sequence). V lost 8 bases to trimming and J lost 4 bases; unmatched junction nucleotides: 5. DNA for the CDR3: TGTGCCAGCGGAGACAGGGGGCTGAATCAGCCCCAGCATTTT. Its translation: CASGDRGLNQPQHF.

V gene TRBV29-1 combines with J gene TRBJ1-6; D is unclear. Germline values: CDR1 SQVTM, CDR2 ANQGSEA. V was shortened by 7 bases and J by 7 bases, with 14 bases between the two germline ends. This CDR3 is 13 amino acids long. The CDR3 here is CSARTSRNSPLHF. As DNA, the CDR3 is TGCAGCGCCCGGACTAGCAGGAATTCACCCCTCCACTTT. Drawing the rest from reference TRBV29-1 and TRBJ1-6, the complete variable domain is SAVISQKPSRDICQRGTSLTIQCQVDSQVTMMFWYRQQPGQSLTLIATANQGSEATYESGFVIDKFPISRPNLTFSTLTVSNMSPEDSSIYLCSARTSRNSPLHFGNGTRLTVT.

This clone was seen more than once but under ten times. This chain uses TRBV7-3 with TRBJ1-6; D might be TRBD1 (5 bases). The V gene lost 5 bases and the J gene lost 10 bases, with 15 bases spanning the gap. The CDR3 sequence is 14 residues long. Germline V gene lookup returns CDR1 SGHTA and CDR2 FQGTGA. The CDR3 sequence: CASSIGGDGSPLHF. CDR3 coding DNA: TGTGCCAGCAGCATTGGGGGGGATGGATCACCCCTCCACTTT.

The chain has TRBV12-5 and TRBJ2-6, with 7 bases aligning to TRBD2. V was clipped by 1 base and J by 1 base; unmatched bases: 10. Germline CDR1 and CDR2: LGHNT and FRNRAP. The CDR3 sequence is 19 residues long. The CDR3: CASGLAGGYLESGANVLTF. The CDR3 DNA sequence: TGTGCTAGTGGTTTGGCGGGAGGTTATTTGGAATCTGGGGCCAACGTCCTGACTTTC.

The chain joins TRBV6-6 to TRBJ1-3, with 8 bases that match TRBD1. V shed 11 bases and J 3 bases; nucleotides not matched to a gene: 6. The CDR3 is made up of 13 amino acids. CDR1 and CDR2 (germline): MNHNY, SVGAGI (reference sequence). This CDR3 is CAGSTGDGNTIYF. The CDR3 nucleotides read TGTGCCGGGTCGACAGGGGATGGAAACACCATATATTTT.

This clone was detected once. The rearrangement uses TRBV6-6 and TRBJ1-1, with a weak D call TRBD1 (6 bases). The V gene lost 11 bases and the J gene lost 3 bases, with 16 bases spanning the gap. From germline, CDR1 is MNHNY and CDR2 SVGAGI (reference sequence). The length of the CDR3 is 13 residues. In DNA, the CDR3 is TGTGCCGGATCAGGGGAGTCGGACACTGAAGCTTTCTTT. This codes for CAGSGESDTEAFF.

This clone was seen only once. The chain links TRBV2 to TRBJ2-1; unclear D gene. The V end was cut by 4 bases, the J end by 10 bases, with 11 bases between. CDR1 is SNHLY and CDR2 is FYNNEI in the germline V gene. The CDR3 is 12 residues long. The CDR3 DNA reads TGTGCCAGCAGTGGAGGCGGAAGGGAGCAGTTCTTC. It specifies CASSGGGREQFF.

In its sample, this clone was seen once. The chain employs TRBV6-6 and TRBJ2-5; 10 positions match TRBD2. The junction had 9 bases not matched to a gene; V was cut back by 3 bases and J by 5 bases. This CDR3 has 16 residues. CDR1 is MNHNY, CDR2 SVGAGI, per germline (reference sequence). The CDR3 DNA sequence: TGTGCCAGCAGTTATAAGGCTAGCGGGAGCCCGGAGACCCAGTACTTC. Translation gives CASSYKASGSPETQYF.

The V and J genes are TRBV2 and TRBJ2-5; D is unclear. Trimming left V 5 bases short and J 1 base short, with 11 bases between. Germline loops: CDR1 SNHLY, CDR2 FYNNEI. The CDR3 spans 14 residues. The CDR3 DNA reads TGTGCCAGCAGTCTTACCAGTCCCCAAGAGACCCAGTACTTC. Translation gives CASSLTSPQETQYF.

The chain carries TRBV2 and TRBJ2-1, with a tentative D call TRBD1 (5 bases). Germline V CDR1 and CDR2: SNHLY, FYNNEI. The CDR3 length is 15 residues. Between the trimmed V and J ends, which lost 6 bases and 6 bases, there was a span of 18 bases. CDR3 in amino acids: CASSDQGKDGNEQFF. CDR3 sequence (DNA): TGTGCCAGCAGCGACCAGGGAAAAGACGGCAATGAGCAGTTCTTC.

The genes are TRBV6-6 and TRBJ2-1, with D possibly TRBD1 on 6 matching bases. With 9 bases removed from V and 7 bases from J, the gap between germline ends came to 19 bases. The germline V gene encodes CDR1 MNHNY and CDR2 SVGAGI (reference sequence). The CDR3 sequence is 14 residues long. CDR3 in amino acids: CASLQLDRGNEQFF. The CDR3 nucleotides read TGTGCCAGTCTTCAACTAGATAGGGGGAATGAGCAGTTCTTC.

The chain has TRBV19 and TRBJ1-5; a weak D match, TRBD1 (5 bases). V was pared by 7 bases and J by 1 base, with 17 bases between. Germline V gene data show CDR1 as LNHDA and CDR2 as SQIVND (reference sequence). This CDR3 spans 16 amino acids. CDR3 nucleotide sequence: TGTGCCAGTACGCCCACGGGCAGGGTAAGCAATCAGCCCCAGCATTTT. This encodes CASTPTGRVSNQPQHF.